These T cell receptor beta chains were read from a single sample in a study of blood T cell repertoires in COVID-19. The assay was immunoSEQ multiplex PCR, and TCRdb's table has in-frame clones only and misses some. The profile shows over 200,000 clones, 85% to 90% of them singletons. Sequencing was carried out using peripheral blood. These receptor sequences come from a man younger than 45 with COVID-19, enrolled during active disease. CDR3s include the opening cysteine and the closing phenylalanine or tryptophan. Fields, in order: V gene, J gene, clone size, D gene, CDR3 protein, CDR3 DNA. A D gene is named only where the DNA matches it firmly. Clone size is given for some rows only: seen once, a few or many times, or a class if the clone is expanded.

v_call: TRBV9; j_call: TRBJ2-2; clone_size: -; d_call: TRBD2; cdr3_aa: CASSVGLAGGPGEAGELFF; cdr3_nt: TGTGCCAGCAGCGTCGGACTAGCGGGAGGGCCGGGTGAGGCCGGGGAGCTGTTTTTT
v_call: TRBV3-1/TRBV3-2; j_call: TRBJ2-1; clone_size: -; d_call: -; cdr3_aa: CASSHRNIGSSSYNEQFF; cdr3_nt: TGTGCCAGCAGCCATCGGAACATCGGCTCTAGCTCCTACAATGAGCAGTTCTTC
v_call: TRBV7-3; j_call: TRBJ2-3; clone_size: -; d_call: -; cdr3_aa: CASSPEGQLTDTQYF; cdr3_nt: TGTGCCAGCAGCCCGGAGGGACAGCTCACAGATACGCAGTATTTT
v_call: TRBV18; j_call: TRBJ2-7; clone_size: -; d_call: TRBD1; cdr3_aa: CASSPTSGQGVEKYF; cdr3_nt: TGTGCCAGCTCACCGACCTCGGGACAGGGTGTCGAAAAGTACTTC
v_call: TRBV7-3; j_call: TRBJ1-4; clone_size: -; d_call: -; cdr3_aa: CASSAYASTNEKLFF; cdr3_nt: TGTGCCAGCAGCGCCTACGCGTCAACTAATGAAAAACTGTTTTTT
v_call: TRBV11-2; j_call: TRBJ2-7; clone_size: once; d_call: -; cdr3_aa: CASSGAGRINEQYF; cdr3_nt: TGTGCCAGCAGCGGCGCGGGACGGATTAACGAGCAGTACTTC
v_call: TRBV2; j_call: TRBJ1-4; clone_size: -; d_call: TRBD1; cdr3_aa: CASRQTGTNEKLFF; cdr3_nt: TGTGCCAGCAGACAGACAGGGACTAATGAAAAACTGTTTTTT
v_call: TRBV28; j_call: TRBJ2-3; clone_size: -; d_call: -; cdr3_aa: CASTIRQVSDTQYF; cdr3_nt: TGTGCCAGCACCATAAGACAGGTCTCAGATACGCAGTATTTT
v_call: TRBV5-1; j_call: TRBJ2-2; clone_size: once; d_call: -; cdr3_aa: CASSLVSQGSTGELFF; cdr3_nt: TGCGCCAGCAGCTTGGTGTCCCAGGGCAGCACCGGGGAGCTGTTTTTT
v_call: TRBV18; j_call: TRBJ1-2; clone_size: few; d_call: -; cdr3_aa: CASSPGENYGYTF; cdr3_nt: TGTGCCAGCTCACCAGGGGAGAACTATGGCTACACCTTC
v_call: TRBV7-9; j_call: TRBJ1-4; clone_size: -; d_call: -; cdr3_aa: CASSLGVLNEKLFF; cdr3_nt: TGTGCCAGCAGCTTAGGAGTCCTTAATGAAAAACTGTTTTTT